This T cell receptor (beta chain) was sequenced in a study of cytomegalovirus exposure and HLA in healthy donors. Only in-frame clones appear in the TCRdb table, and some are missing; sequencing was by immunoSEQ multiplex PCR. This sample has roughly 150,000 clones, with 86% found just once. This CDR3 has 16 residues. The germline V gene has CDR1 MDHEN and CDR2 SYDVKM. Trimming removed 2 bases from V and 6 bases from J; junction bases left unmatched: 6. V is TRBV28 and J is TRBJ2-1, with 11 nucleotides matching TRBD1. The specimen sequenced was PBMCs. This clonotype originated in a woman between 18 and 29 years old in good health and CMV-seronegative. The CDR3 nucleotides are TGTGCCAGCAGTTTAACCGGGACAGGGGGTTTCAATGAGCAGTTCTTC. Translation gives CASSLTGTGGFNEQFF.